The entry below describes one T cell receptor beta chain. The data were taken from a study of blood T cell repertoires in COVID-19. The CDR3 extends over 14 amino acids. Looked up from germline, CDR1 is SQVTM and CDR2 is ANQGSEA. V was clipped by 3 bases and J by 6 bases, with 17 bases between them. The assay was immunoSEQ multiplex PCR, and TCRdb's table has in-frame clones only and misses some. The profile covers approximately 260,000 clones, with about 91% appearing a single time and about 4.5% taken by the ten largest. The sample consisted of peripheral blood. The TCR originated in a woman aged 40 to 49 who had recovered from COVID-19. The V gene is TRBV29-1, the J gene TRBJ1-1; a possible D gene is TRBD1 (6 bases). The CDR3 DNA reads as TGCAGCGTTGAGGGGTCGGGGGGCGCCCCTGAAGCTTTCTTT. Its translation is CSVEGSGGAPEAFF.